This is a list of T cell receptor beta chains from one sample in a study of T cell repertoires in cytomegalovirus infection. These receptors' targets are unknown. TCRdb analysed the reads with MiXCR anew, one entry per CDR3 protein. The table has 900,000 to 950,000 distinct CDR3 sequences, approximately 31% seen once. This sample comprised cultured CD8+ T cells from PBMCs, obtained from culture after CMV antigen stimulation. The receptors here all came from a human donor in good health (CMV status not recorded). Some clones in this sample may be carry-over from other donors' samples. The CDR3 runs from the conserved cysteine through the conserved F or W. Each record gives: CDR3 protein, CDR3 DNA, D gene, V gene, clone size, J gene. D genes are given only for firm matches. Clone size is not always given. Where it is, it says once, few, many or a class for expanded clones.

CASSPGYTHPNEQFF,TGTGCCAGCAGCCCAGGCTATACCCACCCGAATGAGCAGTTCTTC,.,TRBV11-1,.,TRBJ2-1
CASSSTAFSDEQFF,TGTGCCAGCAGCTCCACGGCTTTCTCAGATGAGCAGTTCTTC,.,TRBV7-9,.,TRBJ2-1
CASSSPVGALNTEAFF,TGTGCCAGCAGTTCCCCGGTTGGGGCATTGAACACTGAAGCTTTCTTT,.,TRBV6-5,few,TRBJ1-1
CASSGPSGETYNEQFF,TGTGCCAGCAGTGGACCCAGCGGGGAGACTTACAATGAGCAGTTCTTC,TRBD2,TRBV12-3/TRBV12-4,few,TRBJ2-1
CASSLGWNEQFF,TGTGCCAGCAGCTTAGGATGGAATGAGCAGTTCTTC,.,TRBV5-4,many,TRBJ2-1
CASSLGGTRQPQHF,TGTGCCAGCAGCTTAGGGGGAACTCGTCAGCCCCAGCATTTT,.,TRBV7-9,few,TRBJ1-5
CASSNSLAGERETQYF,TGTGCCAGTAGTAATTCACTAGCGGGGGAGAGGGAGACCCAGTACTTC,TRBD2,TRBV19,few,TRBJ2-5
CASTPSLVYSYNEQFF,TGTGCCAGCACCCCATCCCTAGTCTACTCCTACAATGAGCAGTTCTTC,.,TRBV12-3/TRBV12-4,few,TRBJ2-1
CASSAGQTYEQYF,TGTGCCAGTAGTGCTGGACAGACCTACGAGCAGTACTTC,.,TRBV19,many,TRBJ2-7
CASTLPRPSLNEAFF,TGTGCCAGCACCCTCCCCCGGCCGAGCTTGAATGAAGCTTTCTTT,.,TRBV7-2,.,TRBJ1-1
CASSLTGSHTEAFF,TGTGCCAGCAGTTTGACAGGGAGTCACACTGAAGCTTTCTTT,TRBD1,TRBV27,.,TRBJ1-1
CASSLVTRTF,TGTGCCAGCAGCTTAGTAACCCGGACCTTC,.,TRBV7-9,few,TRBJ1-2
CASSLLPAGTGAYNEQFF,TGTGCCAGCAGCTTACTTCCTGCCGGGACAGGGGCCTACAATGAGCAGTTCTTC,TRBD1,TRBV5-5,.,TRBJ2-1
CASRGWTVTNEKLFF,TGTGCCAGCAGGGGCTGGACCGTAACTAATGAAAAACTGTTTTTT,.,TRBV6-1,many,TRBJ1-4
CASSPVTSGNTIYF,TGTGCCAGCAGTCCAGTGACCTCTGGAAACACCATATATTTT,.,TRBV27,.,TRBJ1-3
CASSMAAEGINQPQHF,TGTGCCAGTAGTATGGCCGCGGAGGGTATAAATCAGCCCCAGCATTTT,.,TRBV19,.,TRBJ1-5
CASTRQGRNTEAFF,TGTGCCAGCACCCGACAGGGGCGGAACACTGAAGCTTTCTTT,TRBD1,TRBV5-6,.,TRBJ1-1
CASSFFPRERDTQYF,TGTGCCAGCAGTTTCTTTCCCAGGGAGAGGGATACGCAGTATTTT,.,TRBV27,few,TRBJ2-3
CASSLTWSPMEQFF,TGTGCCAGCAGCTTAACGTGGAGTCCAATGGAGCAGTTCTTC,.,TRBV7-6,.,TRBJ2-1
CASSPLRGGSNTGELFF,TGTGCCAGCAGCCCCTTGAGGGGGGGATCGAACACCGGGGAGCTGTTTTTT,.,TRBV7-6,many,TRBJ2-2
CASSLRGRIGELFF,TGTGCCAGCAGCTTGAGGGGGCGGATCGGGGAGCTGTTTTTT,TRBD1,TRBV11-3,.,TRBJ2-2
CATSRWAQGVRDNEQFF,TGTGCCACCAGCAGATGGGCACAGGGGGTGAGGGACAATGAGCAGTTCTTC,TRBD1,TRBV15,.,TRBJ2-1
CASSRGEGQETQYF,TGTGCCAGCAGCAGGGGTGAGGGACAAGAGACCCAGTACTTC,.,TRBV28,.,TRBJ2-5
CVSSESGRPPHNEQFF,TGCGTCAGCAGTGAGTCAGGTCGCCCCCCACACAATGAGCAGTTCTTC,.,TRBV10-2,.,TRBJ2-1
CASSLGQISGNTIYF,TGTGCCAGCAGTTTGGGACAGATCTCTGGAAACACCATATATTTT,TRBD1,TRBV12-3/TRBV12-4,.,TRBJ1-3
CASSQERGQGHQPQHF,TGTGCCAGCAGCCAAGAACGTGGACAGGGTCATCAGCCCCAGCATTTT,TRBD1,TRBV4-2,.,TRBJ1-5
CASSLAGESLTYEQYF,TGTGCCAGCAGCTTGGCGGGAGAAAGTTTAACCTACGAGCAGTACTTC,TRBD2,TRBV6-5,.,TRBJ2-7
CASSRAVSQPQHF,TGCGCCAGCAGCCGGGCAGTCTCGCAGCCCCAGCATTTT,.,TRBV4-1,few,TRBJ1-5
CASSPATVVWNTEAFF,TGTGCCAGCAGTCCGGCGACGGTGGTGTGGAACACTGAAGCTTTCTTT,.,TRBV12-3/TRBV12-4,.,TRBJ1-1
CASSHHGRTEAFF,TGCGCCAGCAGCCATCACGGACGGACTGAAGCTTTCTTT,.,TRBV4-1,.,TRBJ1-1
CASSLNRGLGYTF,TGTGCCAGCAGTTTAAACAGGGGGCTTGGCTACACCTTC,TRBD1,TRBV12-3/TRBV12-4,.,TRBJ1-2
CSVETGSEETQYF,TGCAGCGTTGAAACTGGATCGGAGGAGACCCAGTACTTC,.,TRBV29-1,.,TRBJ2-5
CASSPRAWNQPQHF,TGTGCCAGCAGCCCACGCGCGTGGAACCAGCCCCAGCATTTT,.,TRBV7-6,many,TRBJ1-5
CASSPPLNQPQHF,TGTGCCAGCAGTCCACCCCTTAATCAGCCCCAGCATTTT,.,TRBV6-6,many,TRBJ1-5
CASSPTREYGNQPQHF,TGTGCCAGCAGTCCAACCAGGGAATATGGCAATCAGCCCCAGCATTTT,.,TRBV28,few,TRBJ1-5
CASSLRAGSEGNEQFF,TGTGCCAGCAGCCTGAGAGCCGGGTCCGAGGGGAATGAGCAGTTCTTC,.,TRBV28,few,TRBJ2-1
CASSLGIFRETF,TGTGCCAGCAGTTTGGGGATCTTCCGCGAAACCTTC,.,TRBV6-2/TRBV6-3,few,TRBJ1-2
CASILLGTNEQFF,TGTGCCAGCATTTTGCTCGGGACCAATGAGCAGTTCTTC,.,TRBV27,few,TRBJ2-1
CSVEGAGLSLYNEQFF,TGCAGCGTTGAAGGCGCAGGACTCAGCCTTTACAATGAGCAGTTCTTC,.,TRBV29-1,.,TRBJ2-1
CASSSADSPNQPQHF,TGTGCCAGCAGCTCAGCCGACAGCCCCAATCAGCCCCAGCATTTT,.,TRBV7-8,.,TRBJ1-5
CASSWEVEGEQYF,TGTGCCAGCAGTTGGGAGGTCGAGGGCGAGCAGTACTTC,.,TRBV6-5,.,TRBJ2-7
CAVHGASRTQYF,TGTGCCGTTCACGGTGCGTCTAGGACCCAGTACTTC,.,TRBV7-6,few,TRBJ2-5
CASSLPPSGFLDEKLFF,TGTGCCAGCAGCTTACCGCCCTCAGGGTTTTTGGATGAAAAACTGTTTTTT,.,TRBV7-6,.,TRBJ1-4
CASSPDRDRINQPQHF,TGTGCCAGCAGTCCGGACAGGGACAGGATCAATCAGCCCCAGCATTTT,TRBD1,TRBV6-2/TRBV6-3,.,TRBJ1-5
CASTEDRGGYNEQFF,TGTGCCAGCACTGAGGACAGGGGAGGCTACAATGAGCAGTTCTTC,TRBD1,TRBV6-1,few,TRBJ2-1
CASSELAGIQETQYF,TGTGCCAGCAGCGAACTAGCGGGGATCCAAGAGACCCAGTACTTC,TRBD2,TRBV7-2,many,TRBJ2-5
CASSSRTGRANTGELFF,TGTGCCAGCAGCTCCCGGACAGGACGCGCGAACACCGGGGAGCTGTTTTTT,TRBD1,TRBV7-9,.,TRBJ2-2
CASRPNQGSGANVLTF,TGTGCCAGCAGGCCAAATCAGGGCTCTGGGGCCAACGTCCTGACTTTC,.,TRBV27,.,TRBJ2-6
CASSHAVGDLGEKLFF,TGTGCCAGCAGCCACGCGGTGGGGGACCTGGGAGAAAAACTGTTTTTT,.,TRBV3-1,few,TRBJ1-4
CAGGLLEAFF,TGTGCCGGGGGACTTCTTGAAGCTTTCTTT,.,TRBV6-1,few,TRBJ1-1
CASSGQGGANTEAFF,TGTGCCAGTAGTGGCCAGGGGGGGGCGAACACTGAAGCTTTCTTT,TRBD1,TRBV19,few,TRBJ1-1
CSANKGADTQYF,TGCAGTGCTAACAAAGGGGCAGATACGCAGTATTTT,.,TRBV20-1,few,TRBJ2-3
CASSLLGTDTQYF,TGTGCCAGCAGTTTACTGGGCACAGATACGCAGTATTTT,.,TRBV27,many,TRBJ2-3
CASSLGGGIRSEAFF,TGTGCCAGCAGCTTAGGGGGGGGCATACGGAGTGAAGCTTTCTTT,.,TRBV7-9,.,TRBJ1-1
CASGLGQGSEKLFF,TGTGCTAGTGGTTTGGGACAGGGGAGCGAAAAACTGTTTTTT,TRBD1,TRBV12-5,.,TRBJ1-4
CASSRWTSGGHGTGELFF,TGTGCCAGCAGCCGTTGGACTAGCGGGGGCCACGGCACCGGGGAGCTGTTTTTT,TRBD2,TRBV11-3,.,TRBJ2-2